This TCR beta chain was captured by sequencing in a study of human CD8 memory T cell subsets. Study-wide results and limits: The chains that were sequenced in this study were only T cell receptor beta chains.

In regard to this clonotype: What it recognizes is unknown.

Sequencing libraries of TCR beta were made by UMI-labeled 5' RACE. Reanalyzing the 5' RACE reads, TCRdb keeps one entry per CDR3 protein, without DNA. The record lists 6,500 to 10,000 distinct CDR3 sequences, of which the ten most abundant hold around a quarter. Buffy coats of healthy donors provided the PBMC used. The source of this sequence is a human donor in good health. Sample: CD8+ T cells from PBMCs.

CDR3 loop: CASSLAWGPYNEQFF. The chain links TRBV5-5 to TRBJ2-1; TCRdb returns TRBD1, unconfirmable since there is no DNA. This CDR3 spans 15 amino acids. The germline gives CDR1 SGHKS, CDR2 YYEKEE (reference sequence).